The 6 T cell receptor beta chains below come from one sample, sequenced in a study of shared T cell receptors in the human thymus. This table comes from immunoSEQ multiplex PCR, and its TCRdb copy is limited to in-frame clones, with some not included. The sample consists of about 660,000 clones, approximately 87% of them appearing once. These data are also associated with another study on human thymus T cells.

Material for sequencing was thymocytes. The receptors come from a boy younger than two with a congenital heart defect.

The rearrangement joins TRBV9 to TRBJ1-4; D unresolved. Germline V gene lookup returns CDR1 SGDLS and CDR2 YYNGEE. This CDR3 region has 21 residues. Trimming shortened V by 0 bases and J by 7 bases, and 31 bases separated the two germline ends. The CDR3 here is CASSVGSPPHRRRAESEKLFF. Here the CDR3 DNA reads TGTGCCAGCAGCGTAGGCTCCCCACCTCACCGCAGGAGGGCGGAGAGTGAAAAACTGTTTTTT.

This clone showed up just a few times. The chain recombines TRBV5-3 with TRBJ1-3; 7 nucleotides line up with TRBD1. TRBV5-3 counts as an open reading frame of uncertain function. The CDR3 is made up of 15 amino acids. J lost 1 base, V lost 9 bases, and 10 bases had no gene match. The CDR3 spells CAKHPDRPSGNTIYF. The CDR3 DNA is TGTGCCAAACATCCGGACAGGCCTTCTGGAAACACCATATATTTT.

This clone showed up just a few times. This chain links TRBV19 with TRBJ2-1; 8 bases agree with TRBD1. The trim removed 5 bases at V and 0 bases at J, leaving 3 bases unmatched. CDR1 is LNHDA, CDR2 SQIVND, per germline (reference sequence). The CDR3 loop spans 15 amino acids. This CDR3 reads CASSPGTGSYNEQFF. In DNA form, the CDR3 reads TGTGCCAGTAGTCCCGGGACAGGCTCCTACAATGAGCAGTTCTTC.

The rearrangement joins TRBV18 to TRBJ2-2; a possible D gene is TRBD2 (5 bases). Germline V lookup: CDR1 KGHSH, CDR2 LQKENI. V lost 0 bases to trimming and J lost 2 bases, with 25 bases between them. CDR3 length: 21 amino acids. The CDR3 is CASSPPRNSTRGKVNTGELFF. The CDR3 region has the DNA TGTGCCAGCTCACCACCGCGTAATAGTACACGGGGAAAGGTTAACACCGGGGAGCTGTTTTTT.

This chain uses TRBV4-1 with TRBJ1-1, with 9 bases lining up with TRBD1. Losses at the gene ends were 0 bases for V and 1 base for J; bases not matched to a gene: 6. The germline gives CDR1 MGHRA, CDR2 YSYEKL. The CDR3 consists of 17 residues. As DNA, the CDR3 is TGCGCCAGCAGCCAAGAAGGGGACAGGGTTGAGAACACTGAAGCTTTCTTT. Encoded protein: CASSQEGDRVENTEAFF.

The chain carries TRBV18 and TRBJ1-2; TRBD1 aligns across 8 bases. V gave up 6 bases and J gave up 6 bases; unmatched junction bases: 6. The V gene's germline CDR1 is KGHSH and CDR2 LQKENI. The CDR3 has 13 amino acids. The CDR3 loop is CASSMDRVDGYTF. The CDR3 DNA follows: TGTGCCAGCTCCATGGACAGGGTGGATGGCTACACCTTC.